The clone carrying this T cell receptor beta chain has more than one count but fewer than ten. This sample is part of a study of blood T cell repertoires in COVID-19. Whole-study context: The United States, Italy and Spain supplied acute and convalescent COVID-19 samples.

Authors' methods: Amplification with reference gene primers provided the estimates of nucleated cell counts. TCRdb's copy holds only in-frame clones and misses some; the assay was immunoSEQ multiplex PCR. V, J and clone size are those of that table, while D and trimming were read from the DNA. The table records approximately 81,000 clones, around 80% of them present only once. The CDR3 length is 15 residues. Sequenced sample: peripheral blood. The sequence was obtained from a human donor in a cohort sampled during active COVID-19. The chain has TRBV21-1 and TRBJ1-1; TRBD1 is the table's D call, not checked against the DNA. TRBV21-1 is annotated as a pseudogene. CDR3 sequence (DNA): TGTGCCAGCAGCAAAGTGGACAGACTCAACACTGAAGCTTTCTTT. Translated: CASSKVDRLNTEAFF.